This TCR beta chain originates from a study of T cell repertoires in cytomegalovirus infection. Study-level findings and limits: HLA-C-restricted TCR beta clonotypes specific for CMV led the ex vivo response.

In TCRdb, the reads were re-called with MiXCR into one record per CDR3 protein. This table has roughly 500,000 distinct CDR3 sequences, more than 40% appearing once. V gave up 4 bases and J gave up 0 bases, with 19 bases separating them. The CDR3 runs to 17 residues. CDR1 and CDR2 from the germline V gene are SGHNT and YYREEE (reference sequence). In regard to this clonotype: Its cognate antigen is unknown.

This sequence originates from a human donor in good health (CMV status not recorded). Some clones in this sample may be carry-over from other donors' samples. The rearrangement uses TRBV5-4 and TRBJ2-5; D could derive from TRBD1 or TRBD2 (5 bases each). Sequencing used cultured PBMCs, obtained from culture after CMV antigen stimulation. CDR3 region: CASSQSPGPRYQETQYF. The CDR3 bases are TGTGCCAGCAGCCAATCTCCGGGACCAAGGTACCAAGAGACCCAGTACTTC.